This T cell receptor (beta chain) was recorded in a study of T cell changes during pregnancy in multiple sclerosis. Germline CDR1 is SGHRS and CDR2 is YFSETQ. CDR3 length equals 15 residues. With 0 bases removed from V and 3 bases from J, the gap between germline ends came to 12 bases. Profiling relied on immunoSEQ multiplex PCR, and the TCRdb table lists in-frame clones only, not all of them. The repertoire has tens of thousands of clones, 75% to 95% of them found once; the top ten carry about 8.1%. The sequenced sample was CD8+ T cells from peripheral blood mononuclear cells, obtained after pregnancy. This TCR came from a female donor with multiple sclerosis, enrolled in a pregnancy study. The genes are TRBV5-1 and TRBJ1-1, with D possibly matching TRBD1 (6 bases). DNA of the CDR3: TGCGCCAGCAGCTTGGTAGGGGGTGAGGACACTGAAGCTTTCTTT. This gives the protein CASSLVGGEDTEAFF.